This TCR beta chain was recovered during a study of blood T cell repertoires in COVID-19. Study-wide context: COVID-19 samples collected from the United States, Italy and Spain covered acute and convalescent phases. The cDNA or gDNA used as material had been derived from T cells, B-cell-depleted T cells, or PBMCs.

Original methodology: The authors estimated nucleated cell counts from reference gene primer amplification. The data were produced by immunoSEQ multiplex PCR, yet TCRdb's version contains in-frame clones alone and is incomplete. That table supplies the V and J calls and clone size; D and trimming were determined from the DNA. The table shows about 240,000 clones, with more than 70% occurring only once. CDR1 and CDR2 (germline): LGHDT, YNNKEL (reference sequence). The V and J ends lost 0 bases and 3 bases, in that order; junction bases with no gene match: 17. This CDR3 region has 20 residues. The chain carries TRBV3-1 (or the pseudogene TRBV3-2) and TRBJ2-3, with TRBD2 matching over 8 bases. The sequenced sample consisted of peripheral blood. The TCR originated in an elderly man with acute or convalescent COVID-19. DNA of the CDR3: TGTGCCAGCAGCCAAGAAAGGCCGGGACTAGGATGGTCGCGGACAGATACGCAGTATTTT. Protein: CASSQERPGLGWSRTDTQYF.